The present entry profiles one TCR beta chain with its context. Some clones are missing from TCRdb's copy, which holds only in-frame ones; the method was immunoSEQ multiplex PCR. The sample shows almost 90,000 clones, just over 90% of them seen only once. CDR1 is MNHNY, CDR2 SVGAGI, per germline (reference sequence). The germline V and J ends were trimmed by 4 bases and 5 bases, with 9 bases remaining between them. The CDR3 length is 13 residues. The data originate from a study of OX40 agonist ivuxolimab in advanced cancers. Study-wide context: Patients received ivuxolimab, an agonistic anti-OX40 (CD134) antibody. Of mixed ages from about 20 to 80 and averaging roughly 60 years, the group was approximately 84% male. Treatment received earlier with anti-PD-1, anti-PD-L1 or anti-CTLA-4 agents was allowed, and 40% had some.

The material was CD4+ or CD8+ T cells sorted from blood, obtained in a trial of the OX40 agonist ivuxolimab. The chain recombines TRBV6-6 with TRBJ1-5; D unresolved. This clonotype originated in an adult with an advanced solid tumor such as melanoma, head and neck, liver or kidney cancer. CDR3 sequence: CASSLEGDQPQHF. In DNA, the CDR3 is TGTGCCAGCAGTTTGGAGGGAGATCAGCCCCAGCATTTT.